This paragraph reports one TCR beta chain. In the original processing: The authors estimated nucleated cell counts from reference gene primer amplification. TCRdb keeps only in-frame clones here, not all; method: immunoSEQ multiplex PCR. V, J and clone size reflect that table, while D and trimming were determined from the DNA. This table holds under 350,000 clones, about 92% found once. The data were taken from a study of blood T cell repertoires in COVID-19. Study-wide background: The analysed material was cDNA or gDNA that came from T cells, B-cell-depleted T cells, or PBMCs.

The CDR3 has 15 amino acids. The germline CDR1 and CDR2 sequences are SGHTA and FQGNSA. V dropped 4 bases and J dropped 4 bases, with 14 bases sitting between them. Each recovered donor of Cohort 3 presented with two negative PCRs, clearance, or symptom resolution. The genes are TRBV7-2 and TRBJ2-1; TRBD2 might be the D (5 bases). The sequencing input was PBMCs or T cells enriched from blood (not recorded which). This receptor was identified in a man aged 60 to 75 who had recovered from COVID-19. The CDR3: CASSSARTPYNEQFF. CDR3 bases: TGTGCCAGCAGCTCGGCGCGGACTCCATACAATGAGCAGTTCTTC.